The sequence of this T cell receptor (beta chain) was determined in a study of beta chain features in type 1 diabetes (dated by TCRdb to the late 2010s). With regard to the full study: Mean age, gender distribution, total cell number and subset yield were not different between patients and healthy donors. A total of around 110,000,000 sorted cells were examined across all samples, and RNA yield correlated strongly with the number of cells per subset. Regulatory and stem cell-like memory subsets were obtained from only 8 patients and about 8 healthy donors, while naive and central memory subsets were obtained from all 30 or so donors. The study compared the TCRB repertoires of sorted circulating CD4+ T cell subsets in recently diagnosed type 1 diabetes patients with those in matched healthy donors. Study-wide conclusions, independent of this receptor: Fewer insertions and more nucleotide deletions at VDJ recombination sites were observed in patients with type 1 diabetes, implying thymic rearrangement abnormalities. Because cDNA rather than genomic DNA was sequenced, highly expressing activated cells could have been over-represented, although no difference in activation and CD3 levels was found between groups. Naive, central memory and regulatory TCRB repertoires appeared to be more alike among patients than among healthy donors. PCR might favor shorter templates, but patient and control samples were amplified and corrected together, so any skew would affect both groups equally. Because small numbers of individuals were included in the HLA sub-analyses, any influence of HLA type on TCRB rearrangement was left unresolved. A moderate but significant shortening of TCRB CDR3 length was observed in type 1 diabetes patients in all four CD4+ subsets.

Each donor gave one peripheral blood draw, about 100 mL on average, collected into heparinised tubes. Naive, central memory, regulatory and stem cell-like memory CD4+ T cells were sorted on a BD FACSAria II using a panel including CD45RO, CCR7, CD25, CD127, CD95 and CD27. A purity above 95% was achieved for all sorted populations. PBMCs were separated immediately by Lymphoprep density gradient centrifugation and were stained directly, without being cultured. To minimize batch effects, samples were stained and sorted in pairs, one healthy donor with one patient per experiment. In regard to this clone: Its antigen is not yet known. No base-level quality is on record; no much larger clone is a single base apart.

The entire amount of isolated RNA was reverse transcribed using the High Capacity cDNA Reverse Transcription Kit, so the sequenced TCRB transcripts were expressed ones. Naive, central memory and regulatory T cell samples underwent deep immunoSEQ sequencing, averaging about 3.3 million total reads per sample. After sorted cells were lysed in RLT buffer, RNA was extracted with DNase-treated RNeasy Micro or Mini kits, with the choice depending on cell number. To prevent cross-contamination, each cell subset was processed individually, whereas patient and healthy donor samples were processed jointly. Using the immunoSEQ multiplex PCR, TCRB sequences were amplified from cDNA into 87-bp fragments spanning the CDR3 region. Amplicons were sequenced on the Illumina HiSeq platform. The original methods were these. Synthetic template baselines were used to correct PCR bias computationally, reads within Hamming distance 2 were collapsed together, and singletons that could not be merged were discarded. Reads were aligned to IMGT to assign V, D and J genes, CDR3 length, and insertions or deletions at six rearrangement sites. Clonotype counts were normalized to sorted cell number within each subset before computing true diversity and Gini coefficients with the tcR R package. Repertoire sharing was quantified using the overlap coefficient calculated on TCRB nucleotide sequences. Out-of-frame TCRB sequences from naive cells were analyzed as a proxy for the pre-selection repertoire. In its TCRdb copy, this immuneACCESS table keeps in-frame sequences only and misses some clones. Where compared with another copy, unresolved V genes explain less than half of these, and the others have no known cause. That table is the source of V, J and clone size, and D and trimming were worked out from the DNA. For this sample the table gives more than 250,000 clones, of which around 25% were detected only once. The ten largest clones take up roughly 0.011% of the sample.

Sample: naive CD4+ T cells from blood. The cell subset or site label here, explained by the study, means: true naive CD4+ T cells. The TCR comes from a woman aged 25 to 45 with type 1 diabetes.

The CDR3 protein sequence reads: CASSLGRADMDTQYF. At the DNA level, the sequence is TGTGCCAGCAGCTTGGGGCGAGCAGACATGGATACGCAGTATTTT. This receptor chain uses TRBV7-6 and TRBJ2-3, and TRBD1 may be the D gene, going by 5 matching bases. From the cysteine through the phenylalanine, the CDR3 covers 15 amino acids. Solely the CDR3 DNA is kept, with 45 bases framed from the first base. CDR1 SGHVS and CDR2 FNYEAQ were looked up in the germline V gene. V is pared back by 3 bases and J by 6 bases, with 16 bases lying between the germline termini.